This T cell receptor (beta chain) appears in the sequencing data of a study of metastatic and nonmetastatic thyroid tumors. Study in general: It was across blood and tumor or nodule tissue from malignant and benign thyroid patients that repertoires were compared.

V was cut by 4 bases and J by 2 bases, with 15 bases left in between. CDR1 and CDR2 (germline): SGHTA, FQGNSA. The CDR3 contains 16 residues. TCRdb re-called clones via MiXCR from the PCR reads. The data hold 70,000 or so clones, with over 12% observed a single time. This clone was detected ten times or more. Thyroid surgery was performed in patients who had received no treatment beforehand. This rearrangement joins TRBV7-2 to TRBJ2-1; possible D gene TRBD2, 6 bases. The sequenced sample was blood. The TCR originated in a male donor with papillary thyroid cancer or a benign thyroid nodule (not recorded which). Some clones in this sample may be carry-over from other donors' samples. The CDR3 loop reads CASSSLARGAYNEQFF. CDR3 in DNA: TGTGCCAGCAGCTCGCTCGCTCGCGGGGCCTACAATGAGCAGTTCTTC.